This TCR beta chain came from a study of T-cell memory formation after mild COVID-19. Study-level background: TCR clusters showed largely donor specificity. Study-level results: Among clones contracting day 15 to 85, CD4/CD8 was balanced, whereas later expanders leaned CD4+.

After 5'RACE with constant-segment primers, TCR alpha and TCR beta cDNA libraries carrying sample barcodes and UMIs were obtained. TCRdb reprocessed the 5' RACE reads with MiXCR, giving one entry per CDR3 protein. Among about 14,000 distinct CDR3 sequences listed, approximately 19% were seen once. Judged by abundance, this clonotype is medium-sized. The antigen remains unidentified. The CDR3 contains 15 residues. Germline loops: CDR1 SGHRS, CDR2 YFSETQ. V was cut by 0 bases and J by 8 bases, with 15 bases left in between. The source of this sequence is an adult woman who had mild COVID-19 (a few samples of this study predate the infection). Cell type and time point are not known. The J gene is TRBJ2-1, the V gene TRBV5-1, with D hard to call. Sequenced sample: PBMCs or a T cell subset sorted from them (not recorded which). The CDR3 loop is CASSLVSRDWDEQFF. CDR3 sequence (DNA): TGCGCCAGCAGCTTGGTTTCGCGAGACTGGGATGAGCAGTTCTTC.